This T cell receptor (beta chain) comes out of a study of CD8+ T cells in alopecia areata. For the study at large: Treated patients took oral tofacitinib at 5 to 10 mg twice daily.

Following extraction, RNA underwent reverse transcription to cDNA, which served as the sequencing template. The assay was immunoSEQ multiplex PCR, and TCRdb's table has in-frame clones only and misses some. The sample comprises some 170,000 clones, 50% to 70% of which are singletons, and 1.5% to 2% rests with the top ten. CDR3 length: 13 amino acids. V was cut by 6 bases and J by 0 bases, with 8 bases left in between. Germline loops: CDR1 LNHDA, CDR2 SQIVND (reference sequence). The material sequenced was CD4+ T cells sorted from blood, taken at week 0. This chain connects TRBV19 to TRBJ1-1; D uncertain. This sequence was found in a human donor with alopecia areata. CDR3 in amino acids: CASSDMMNTEAFF. The CDR3 bases are TGTGCCAGTAGCGACATGATGAACACTGAAGCTTTCTTT.